The present entry profiles one T cell receptor (beta chain) with its context. These data are taken from a study of breast tumors, draining lymph nodes, adjacent tissues. Via MiXCR, TCRdb re-called the multiplex PCR reads, giving one row per CDR3 protein. The sample records approximately 40,000 distinct CDR3 sequences, 36% being singletons. V was clipped by 7 bases and J by 7 bases; unmatched bases: 8. The germline gives CDR1 SGHTA, CDR2 FQGNSA. The CDR3 has 14 amino acids. The TCR was taken from a female donor with breast cancer. Some clones in this sample may be carry-over from other donors' samples. This sequence joins TRBV7-2 and TRBJ2-3, with 10 bases that match TRBD2. Sequencing input: breast tumor tissue. This CDR3 reads CASKGGTSANTQYF. CDR3 DNA sequence: TGTGCCAGCAAGGGAGGGACTAGCGCCAATACGCAGTATTTT.